The TCR beta chain described here comes from a study of blood T cell repertoires in COVID-19. On the study more broadly: Sources were T cells, B-cell-depleted T cells, or PBMCs; the material itself was cDNA or gDNA.

The authors' processing: Using reference gene primer amplification, nucleated cell counts were estimated. Sequencing used immunoSEQ multiplex PCR; TCRdb keeps in-frame clones, though not all of them. D and trimming come from the DNA, and the V and J calls and clone size come from that table. This sample yields tens of thousands of clones, of which around nine tenths are seen a single time; 0.3% to 0.4% belongs to the top ten. This clone was seen just once. This CDR3 contains 17 residues. V trimming: 3 bases; J trimming: 2 bases; junction bases outside the gene matches: 9. Germline V gives CDR1 KGHSH, CDR2 LQKENI.

Material for sequencing was peripheral blood. This clonotype was sampled from a man aged 50 to 59 with COVID-19, enrolled during active disease. The rearrangement joins TRBV18 to TRBJ2-2; TRBD1 aligns across 7 bases. CDR3: CASSPRRGQTNTGELFF. DNA of the CDR3: TGTGCCAGCTCACCTCGCCGGGGACAGACAAACACCGGGGAGCTGTTTTTT. The variable domain in full, completed from reference TRBV18 and TRBJ2-2, reads NAGVMQNPRHLVRRRGQEARLRCSPMKGHSHVYWYRQLPEEGLKFMVYLQKENIIDESGMPKERFSAEFPKEGPSILRIQQVVRGDSAAYFCASSPRRGQTNTGELFFGEGSRLTVL.